A selection of T cell receptor beta chains follows, all from one sample in a study of blood T cell repertoires in COVID-19. TCRdb's table, derived via immunoSEQ multiplex PCR, lists solely in-frame clones and lacks some. The sample includes about 120,000 clones, about 80% of them seen just once. Sequenced: peripheral blood. These receptors were taken from a middle-aged man with active or convalescent COVID-19. CDR3s include the opening cysteine and the closing phenylalanine or tryptophan. The order of the fields is CDR3 DNA, CDR3 protein, V gene, clone size, D gene, J gene. A D gene is named only where the DNA matches it firmly. Clone size, where shown, is once, few, many, or a class for clones that have expanded.

CDR3 DNA: TGTGCCAGCAGTTACTCCTCCAACAGGGTCTTTAGTGGCTACACCTTC
CDR3 protein: CASSYSSNRVFSGYTF
V gene: TRBV6-5
clone size: -
D gene: -
J gene: TRBJ1-2

CDR3 DNA: TGCGCCAGCAGCTCGACAGACTCATACTACGAGCAGTACTTC
CDR3 protein: CASSSTDSYYEQYF
V gene: TRBV5-1
clone size: -
D gene: -
J gene: TRBJ2-7

CDR3 DNA: TGCAGCGTTGAAGTTCAGGGGCAAGGTCCGGATGAGCAGTTCTTC
CDR3 protein: CSVEVQGQGPDEQFF
V gene: TRBV29-1
clone size: -
D gene: -
J gene: TRBJ2-1

CDR3 DNA: TGTGCCAGTAGTATTGGGACATGGGGCTACACCTTC
CDR3 protein: CASSIGTWGYTF
V gene: TRBV19
clone size: -
D gene: -
J gene: TRBJ1-2

CDR3 DNA: TGTGCCACCAGTGATTTTCTGGCGGGGGCCGCTTACAATGAGCAGTTCTTC
CDR3 protein: CATSDFLAGAAYNEQFF
V gene: TRBV24-1
clone size: -
D gene: -
J gene: TRBJ2-1

CDR3 DNA: TGTGCCAGCAGCCGGGACAGCCGGAACACTGAAGCTTTCTTT
CDR3 protein: CASSRDSRNTEAFF
V gene: TRBV7-9
clone size: -
D gene: TRBD1
J gene: TRBJ1-1

CDR3 DNA: TGTGCCAGCAGTGATCGCGGAAACACCGGGGAGCTGTTTTTT
CDR3 protein: CASSDRGNTGELFF
V gene: TRBV2
clone size: -
D gene: -
J gene: TRBJ2-2

CDR3 DNA: TGTGCCAGCAGTTACTCCGGGGGAGACTATGGCTACACCTTC
CDR3 protein: CASSYSGGDYGYTF
V gene: TRBV6-5
clone size: many
D gene: -
J gene: TRBJ1-2

CDR3 DNA: TGTGCCACCAGCAGAGATCGAAACGGTCCGGTTGGCTACACCTTC
CDR3 protein: CATSRDRNGPVGYTF
V gene: TRBV15
clone size: -
D gene: -
J gene: TRBJ1-2

CDR3 DNA: TGTGCCAGCGGGACTGCCGGGGGGGTCAGCAAAAACATTCAGTACTTC
CDR3 protein: CASGTAGGVSKNIQYF
V gene: TRBV27
clone size: -
D gene: TRBD2
J gene: TRBJ2-4

CDR3 DNA: TGTGCCAGTAGAAACAGGGGCGGCACTAATGAAAAACTGTTTTTT
CDR3 protein: CASRNRGGTNEKLFF
V gene: TRBV19
clone size: -
D gene: TRBD1
J gene: TRBJ1-4

CDR3 DNA: TGCGCCAGCAGCTTCCAACTAGACGGGACAGATACGCAGTATTTT
CDR3 protein: CASSFQLDGTDTQYF
V gene: TRBV5-1
clone size: -
D gene: -
J gene: TRBJ2-3

CDR3 DNA: TGCGCCAGCAGCCCTGAGAACAGGGGAGGTAACTATGGCTACACCTTC
CDR3 protein: CASSPENRGGNYGYTF
V gene: TRBV4-3
clone size: once
D gene: TRBD1
J gene: TRBJ1-2

CDR3 DNA: TGTGCCACGACCTACAATCGGGACAGCGACAATGAGCAGTTCTTC
CDR3 protein: CATTYNRDSDNEQFF
V gene: TRBV6-5
clone size: -
D gene: TRBD1
J gene: TRBJ2-1

CDR3 DNA: TGTGCCAGTAGTATTTCGGGAGGAGTCTATGGCTACACCTTC
CDR3 protein: CASSISGGVYGYTF
V gene: TRBV19
clone size: -
D gene: -
J gene: TRBJ1-2

CDR3 DNA: TGTGCCAGCAGCCCCGGTAGAGGGGCGGGGGGGCCGGATACGCAGTATTTT
CDR3 protein: CASSPGRGAGGPDTQYF
V gene: TRBV7-9
clone size: -
D gene: TRBD2
J gene: TRBJ2-3

CDR3 DNA: TGTGCCAGCACCTCGGGGACAGGGGCCAATCAGCCCCAGCATTTT
CDR3 protein: CASTSGTGANQPQHF
V gene: TRBV6-5
clone size: -
D gene: TRBD1
J gene: TRBJ1-5

CDR3 DNA: TGTGCCAGCAGCCCTAGCCATTTAATTGGGGAGCTGTTTTTT
CDR3 protein: CASSPSHLIGELFF
V gene: TRBV7-9
clone size: few
D gene: -
J gene: TRBJ2-2

CDR3 DNA: TGCAGTGCTAGTAGGACTGATTACAATGAGCAGTTCTTC
CDR3 protein: CSASRTDYNEQFF
V gene: TRBV20-1
clone size: few
D gene: -
J gene: TRBJ2-1

CDR3 DNA: TGCGCCAGCAGTCTAACTCCCCGGTTCTTC
CDR3 protein: CASSLTPRFF
V gene: TRBV23-1
clone size: -
D gene: -
J gene: TRBJ2-1

CDR3 DNA: TGCGCCAGCAGCCAGACAGGGACCACCGGGGAGCTGTTTTTT
CDR3 protein: CASSQTGTTGELFF
V gene: TRBV5-1
clone size: -
D gene: TRBD1
J gene: TRBJ2-2

CDR3 DNA: TGTGCCAGCAAATTCGTGGACAGGGGGAGCACTGAAGCTTTCTTT
CDR3 protein: CASKFVDRGSTEAFF
V gene: TRBV5-8
clone size: -
D gene: TRBD1
J gene: TRBJ1-1

CDR3 DNA: TGCGCCAGCAGCTTGGGGTCAGTCTCCTACGAGCAGTACTTC
CDR3 protein: CASSLGSVSYEQYF
V gene: TRBV5-1
clone size: -
D gene: -
J gene: TRBJ2-7

CDR3 DNA: TGTGCCAGCAGCCCAGGGGGAGTTGATCAGCCCCAGCATTTT
CDR3 protein: CASSPGGVDQPQHF
V gene: TRBV5-8
clone size: -
D gene: TRBD1
J gene: TRBJ1-5

CDR3 DNA: TGTGCCAGCAGGGGACAGGGAAAGGTATCTCGTGGCTACACCTTC
CDR3 protein: CASRGQGKVSRGYTF
V gene: TRBV28
clone size: -
D gene: TRBD1
J gene: TRBJ1-2

CDR3 DNA: TGTGCCACAAGGGACAGGGAGGGCTACACCTTC
CDR3 protein: CATRDREGYTF
V gene: TRBV19
clone size: -
D gene: TRBD1
J gene: TRBJ1-2

CDR3 DNA: TGTGCCAGCTCCCCCCGACAGGTCACGAACACCGGGGAGCTGTTTTTT
CDR3 protein: CASSPRQVTNTGELFF
V gene: TRBV18
clone size: -
D gene: -
J gene: TRBJ2-2

CDR3 DNA: TGTGCCTGGAGTGTTAGGGCAGGGTCTAACACCGGGGAGCTGTTTTTT
CDR3 protein: CAWSVRAGSNTGELFF
V gene: TRBV30
clone size: -
D gene: -
J gene: TRBJ2-2

CDR3 DNA: TGCGCCAGCATCATTCGAGGAACTAGCGGGGAAGAGACCCAGTACTTC
CDR3 protein: CASIIRGTSGEETQYF
V gene: TRBV10-1
clone size: -
D gene: TRBD2
J gene: TRBJ2-5

CDR3 DNA: TGCGCCAGCAGCCTCCAGCGCTCCTACAATGAGCAGTTCTTC
CDR3 protein: CASSLQRSYNEQFF
V gene: TRBV5-1
clone size: -
D gene: -
J gene: TRBJ2-1

CDR3 DNA: TGCGCCAGCAGCCGTGATCAGACTAGCTTCAGCTCCTACGAGCAGTACTTC
CDR3 protein: CASSRDQTSFSSYEQYF
V gene: TRBV4-1
clone size: -
D gene: TRBD2
J gene: TRBJ2-7

CDR3 DNA: TGTGCCAGCAGTTTAGGTCGGAGTCAGCCCCAGCATTTT
CDR3 protein: CASSLGRSQPQHF
V gene: TRBV12-3/TRBV12-4
clone size: -
D gene: -
J gene: TRBJ1-5

CDR3 DNA: TGTGCCAGCTCACCCCCCGGGGCAGGGGGCACTGAAGCTTTCTTT
CDR3 protein: CASSPPGAGGTEAFF
V gene: TRBV18
clone size: few
D gene: TRBD1
J gene: TRBJ1-1

CDR3 DNA: TGTGCCAGCACAGGACAGGGGGGAACCTACGAGCAGTACTTC
CDR3 protein: CASTGQGGTYEQYF
V gene: TRBV5-6
clone size: -
D gene: TRBD1
J gene: TRBJ2-7

CDR3 DNA: TGTGCCAGCTCCCTCGGGACAGGGAACTCTGGAAACACCATATATTTT
CDR3 protein: CASSLGTGNSGNTIYF
V gene: TRBV18
clone size: -
D gene: TRBD1
J gene: TRBJ1-3

CDR3 DNA: TGTGCCAGCAGCCCCCAAAATCAGCCCCAGCATTTT
CDR3 protein: CASSPQNQPQHF
V gene: TRBV7-2
clone size: -
D gene: -
J gene: TRBJ1-5

CDR3 DNA: TGTGCCTGGAGTTCGGGGGGTACTAATGAAAAACTGTTTTTT
CDR3 protein: CAWSSGGTNEKLFF
V gene: TRBV30
clone size: -
D gene: -
J gene: TRBJ1-4

CDR3 DNA: TGTGCCTGGAGAGGTAGCGGGAGTAAACAGTACTTC
CDR3 protein: CAWRGSGSKQYF
V gene: TRBV30
clone size: -
D gene: TRBD2
J gene: TRBJ2-7

CDR3 DNA: TGCGCCAGCAGCTTGGGGCAACTACAAAATTCACCCCTCCACTTT
CDR3 protein: CASSLGQLQNSPLHF
V gene: TRBV5-1
clone size: -
D gene: -
J gene: TRBJ1-6

CDR3 DNA: TGCGCCAGCAGCCAAGGCGGACTAGCGGGTCCCTACGAGCAGTACTTC
CDR3 protein: CASSQGGLAGPYEQYF
V gene: TRBV4-1
clone size: -
D gene: TRBD2
J gene: TRBJ2-7

CDR3 DNA: TGTGCCAGCAGTCCGGACAGGGGCCTCCTTCCCACCTTC
CDR3 protein: CASSPDRGLLPTF
V gene: TRBV6-4
clone size: -
D gene: TRBD1
J gene: TRBJ1-2

CDR3 DNA: TGTGCCAGCGAAGCTCTCTATGGCTACACCTTC
CDR3 protein: CASEALYGYTF
V gene: TRBV28
clone size: -
D gene: -
J gene: TRBJ1-2

CDR3 DNA: TGTGCCAGCAGCCAAGATTATGTCGTTGGACAGGGAGGTAGGAAGAGTCAGCCCCAGCATTTT
CDR3 protein: CASSQDYVVGQGGRKSQPQHF
V gene: TRBV4-2
clone size: -
D gene: TRBD1
J gene: TRBJ1-5

CDR3 DNA: TGTGCCAGCAGTGGCGGGACGGACATTTACAATGAGCAGTTCTTC
CDR3 protein: CASSGGTDIYNEQFF
V gene: TRBV25-1
clone size: -
D gene: -
J gene: TRBJ2-1

CDR3 DNA: TGTGCCAGCAGCTCGGCCACGGCCGGGGAGCAGTACTTC
CDR3 protein: CASSSATAGEQYF
V gene: TRBV11-2
clone size: -
D gene: -
J gene: TRBJ2-7

CDR3 DNA: TGTGCCAGCAGCCAAGACGGGGTGTCCTACAATGAGCAGTTCTTC
CDR3 protein: CASSQDGVSYNEQFF
V gene: TRBV3-1/TRBV3-2
clone size: -
D gene: -
J gene: TRBJ2-1

CDR3 DNA: TGTGCCAGCTCACCACCGAGGAGTTTGGGTGAAAAACTGTTTTTT
CDR3 protein: CASSPPRSLGEKLFF
V gene: TRBV18
clone size: once
D gene: -
J gene: TRBJ1-4

CDR3 DNA: TGTGCATCCAACGGGGGGGAGGGCCATGAGCAGTTCTTC
CDR3 protein: CASNGGEGHEQFF
V gene: TRBV19
clone size: few
D gene: TRBD2
J gene: TRBJ2-1

CDR3 DNA: TGTGCCAGTAGTTCGAAGTGGGACAGGGTATCCTACAATGAGCAGTTCTTC
CDR3 protein: CASSSKWDRVSYNEQFF
V gene: TRBV19
clone size: -
D gene: TRBD1
J gene: TRBJ2-1

CDR3 DNA: TGTGCCAGCAGCCCAACAGTGCGAGGAAACACCATATATTTT
CDR3 protein: CASSPTVRGNTIYF
V gene: TRBV7-9
clone size: -
D gene: -
J gene: TRBJ1-3

CDR3 DNA: TGTGCCAGCAGCTTAGAGTTAGCCGCCAGGGGCAATCAGCCCCAGCATTTT
CDR3 protein: CASSLELAARGNQPQHF
V gene: TRBV7-2
clone size: -
D gene: -
J gene: TRBJ1-5

CDR3 DNA: TGTGCCAGCTCACGGGCAACTCAAGAGACCCAGTACTTC
CDR3 protein: CASSRATQETQYF
V gene: TRBV18
clone size: -
D gene: -
J gene: TRBJ2-5

CDR3 DNA: TGTGCCAGCAGAGGGGACAGGGTTTCACCCCTCCACTTT
CDR3 protein: CASRGDRVSPLHF
V gene: TRBV14
clone size: few
D gene: TRBD1
J gene: TRBJ1-6

CDR3 DNA: TGTGCCAGTTTTGAGGACGAGCAGTACTTC
CDR3 protein: CASFEDEQYF
V gene: TRBV19
clone size: -
D gene: -
J gene: TRBJ2-7